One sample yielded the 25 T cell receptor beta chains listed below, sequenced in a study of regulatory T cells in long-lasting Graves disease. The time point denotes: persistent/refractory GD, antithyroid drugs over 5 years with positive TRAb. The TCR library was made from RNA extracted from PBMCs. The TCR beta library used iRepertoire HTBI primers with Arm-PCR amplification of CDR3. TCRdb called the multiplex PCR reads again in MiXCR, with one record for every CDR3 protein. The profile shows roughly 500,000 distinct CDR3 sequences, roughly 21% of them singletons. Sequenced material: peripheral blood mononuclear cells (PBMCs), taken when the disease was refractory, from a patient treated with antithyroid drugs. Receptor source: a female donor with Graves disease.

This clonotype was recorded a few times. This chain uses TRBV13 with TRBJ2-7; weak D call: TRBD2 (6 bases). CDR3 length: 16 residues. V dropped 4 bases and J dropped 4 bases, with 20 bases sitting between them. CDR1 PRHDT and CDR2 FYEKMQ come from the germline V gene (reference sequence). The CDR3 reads CASSSGLLHLGYEQYF. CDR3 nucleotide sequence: TGTGCCAGCAGCTCGGGACTCCTCCACCTAGGGTACGAGCAGTACTTC.

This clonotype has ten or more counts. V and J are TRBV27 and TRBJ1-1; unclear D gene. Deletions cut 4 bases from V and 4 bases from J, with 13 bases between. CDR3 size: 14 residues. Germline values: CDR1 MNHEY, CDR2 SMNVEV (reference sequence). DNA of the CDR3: TGTGCCAGCAGTTCCGTCGTCCTAGTCACTGAAGCTTTCTTT. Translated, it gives CASSSVVLVTEAFF.

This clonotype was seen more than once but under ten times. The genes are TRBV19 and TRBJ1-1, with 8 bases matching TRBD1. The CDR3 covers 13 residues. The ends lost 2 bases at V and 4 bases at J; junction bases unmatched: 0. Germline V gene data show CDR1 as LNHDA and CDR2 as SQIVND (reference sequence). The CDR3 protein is CASSITGGTEAFF. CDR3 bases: TGTGCCAGTAGTATAACAGGGGGCACTGAAGCTTTCTTT.

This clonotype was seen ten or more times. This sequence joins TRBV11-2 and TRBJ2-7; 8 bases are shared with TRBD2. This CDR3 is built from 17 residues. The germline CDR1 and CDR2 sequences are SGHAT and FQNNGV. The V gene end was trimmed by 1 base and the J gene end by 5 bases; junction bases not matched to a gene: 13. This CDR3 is CASSLGLAGILNHEQYF. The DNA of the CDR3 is TGTGCCAGCAGCTTAGGGTTAGCGGGGATCCTGAACCACGAGCAGTACTTC.

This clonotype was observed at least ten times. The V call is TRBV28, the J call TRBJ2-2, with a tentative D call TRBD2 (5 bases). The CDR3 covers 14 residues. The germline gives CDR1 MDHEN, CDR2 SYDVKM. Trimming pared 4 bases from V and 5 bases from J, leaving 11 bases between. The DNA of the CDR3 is TGTGCCAGCAGTTGGACTCTGAGGACCGGGGAGCTGTTTTTT. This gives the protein CASSWTLRTGELFF.

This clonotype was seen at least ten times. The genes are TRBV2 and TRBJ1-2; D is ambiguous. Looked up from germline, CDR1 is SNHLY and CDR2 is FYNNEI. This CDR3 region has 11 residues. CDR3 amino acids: CLATSSDQRTF. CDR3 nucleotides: TGTCTGGCGACCAGCAGTGATCAGCGCACCTTC. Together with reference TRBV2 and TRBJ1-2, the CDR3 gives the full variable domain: EPEVTQTPSHQVTQMGQEVILRCVPISNHLYFYWYRQILGQKVEFLVSFYNNEISEKSEIFDDQFSVERPDGSNFTLKIRSTKLEDSAMYFCLATSSDQRTFGSGTRLTVV.

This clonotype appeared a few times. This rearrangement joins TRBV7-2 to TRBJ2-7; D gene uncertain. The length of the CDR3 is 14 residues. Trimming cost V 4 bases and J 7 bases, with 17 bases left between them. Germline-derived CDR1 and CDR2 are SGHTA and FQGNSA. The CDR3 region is CASSSRPPQWEQYF. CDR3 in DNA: TGTGCCAGCAGCTCCCGACCACCCCAATGGGAGCAGTACTTC.

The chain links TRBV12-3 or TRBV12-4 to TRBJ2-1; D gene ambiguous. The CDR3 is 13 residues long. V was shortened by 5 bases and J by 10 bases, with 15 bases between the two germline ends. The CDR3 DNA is TGTGCCAGCAGTGAGATAAGAGAGAGCGAGCAGTTCTTC. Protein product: CASSEIRESEQFF.

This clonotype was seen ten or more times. CDR3 loop: CASSPPGLQADTIYF. The CDR3 bases are TGTGCCAGCAGTCCCCCCGGCCTCCAGGCGGACACCATATATTTT. This sequence joins TRBV28 and TRBJ1-3; no firm D call. V was cut by 5 bases and J by 8 bases, with 19 bases left in between. The CDR3 is 15 residues long. Looked up from germline, CDR1 is MDHEN and CDR2 is SYDVKM.

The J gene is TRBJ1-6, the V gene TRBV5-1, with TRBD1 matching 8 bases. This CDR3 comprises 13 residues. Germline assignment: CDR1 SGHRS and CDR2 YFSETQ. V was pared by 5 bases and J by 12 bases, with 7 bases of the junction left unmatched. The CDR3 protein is CASRSGQGEPLHF. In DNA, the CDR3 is TGCGCCAGCAGATCCGGACAGGGCGAACCCCTCCACTTT.

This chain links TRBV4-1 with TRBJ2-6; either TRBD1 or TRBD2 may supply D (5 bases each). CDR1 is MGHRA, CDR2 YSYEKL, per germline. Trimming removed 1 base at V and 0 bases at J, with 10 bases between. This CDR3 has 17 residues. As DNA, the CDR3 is TGCGCCAGCAGCCAAGGGACAACTAGCTCTGGGGCCAACGTCCTGACTTTC. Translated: CASSQGTTSSGANVLTF.

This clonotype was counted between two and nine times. DNA of the CDR3: TGTGCCAGCAGCTTAGCTGGGCTAGCGGACTCGTGGGACACCGGGGAGCTGTTTTTT. Translation: CASSLAGLADSWDTGELFF. The chain uses TRBV7-2 and TRBJ2-2, with 7 bases lining up with TRBD2. This CDR3 spans 19 amino acids. V dropped 0 bases and J dropped 3; count of bases not matched to a gene: 13. Germline values: CDR1 SGHTA, CDR2 FQGNSA.

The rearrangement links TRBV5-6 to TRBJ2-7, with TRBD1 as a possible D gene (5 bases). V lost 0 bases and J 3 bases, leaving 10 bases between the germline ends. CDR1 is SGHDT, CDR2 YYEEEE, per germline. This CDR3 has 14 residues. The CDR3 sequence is CASSLGSQGYEQYF. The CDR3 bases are TGTGCCAGCAGCTTGGGTAGCCAGGGCTACGAGCAGTACTTC.

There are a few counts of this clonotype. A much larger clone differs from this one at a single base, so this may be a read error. Here the CDR3 reads CASSSYPGRGLANYGYTF. The CDR3 bases are TGTGCCAGCAGCTCCTATCCGGGACGGGGTTTAGCTAACTATGGCTACACCTTC. V and J are TRBV6-1 and TRBJ1-2; weak D call: TRBD1 (5 bases). The CDR3 has 18 amino acids. Germline V gives CDR1 MNHNS, CDR2 SASEGT. V lost 6 bases to trimming and J lost 0 bases, with 23 bases between them.

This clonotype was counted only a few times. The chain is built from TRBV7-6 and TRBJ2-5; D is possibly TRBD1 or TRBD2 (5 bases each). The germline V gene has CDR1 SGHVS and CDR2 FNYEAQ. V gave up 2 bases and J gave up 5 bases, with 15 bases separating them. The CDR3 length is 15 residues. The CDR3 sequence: CASSLIPGPVETQYF. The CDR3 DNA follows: TGTGCCAGCAGCTTAATCCCGGGACCAGTGGAGACCCAGTACTTC.

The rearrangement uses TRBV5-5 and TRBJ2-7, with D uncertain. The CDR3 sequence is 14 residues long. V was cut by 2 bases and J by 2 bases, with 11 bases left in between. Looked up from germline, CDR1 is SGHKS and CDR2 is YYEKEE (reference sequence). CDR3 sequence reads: CASSFLGPAYEQYF. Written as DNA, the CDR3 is TGTGCCAGCAGCTTCCTCGGGCCGGCCTACGAGCAGTACTTC.

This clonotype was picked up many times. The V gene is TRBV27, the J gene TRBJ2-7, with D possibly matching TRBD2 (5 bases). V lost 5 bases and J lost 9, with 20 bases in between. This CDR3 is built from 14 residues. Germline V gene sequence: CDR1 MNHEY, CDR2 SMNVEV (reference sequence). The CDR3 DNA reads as TGTGCCAGCAGTAGGATTGCCTCCCAGGCGGGGCAGTACTTC. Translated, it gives CASSRIASQAGQYF.

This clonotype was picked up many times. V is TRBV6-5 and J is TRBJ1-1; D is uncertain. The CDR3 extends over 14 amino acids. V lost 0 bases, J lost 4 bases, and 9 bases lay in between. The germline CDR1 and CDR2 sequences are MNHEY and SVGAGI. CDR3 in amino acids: CASSYSIGGTEAFF. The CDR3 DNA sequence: TGTGCCAGCAGTTACTCGATCGGCGGCACTGAAGCTTTCTTT.

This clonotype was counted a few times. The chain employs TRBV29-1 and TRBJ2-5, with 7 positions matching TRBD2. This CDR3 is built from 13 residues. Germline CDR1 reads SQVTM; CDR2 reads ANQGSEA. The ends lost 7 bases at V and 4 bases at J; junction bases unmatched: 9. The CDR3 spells CSARGGRGETQYF. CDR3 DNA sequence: TGCAGCGCGCGCGGCGGGAGAGGAGAGACCCAGTACTTC.

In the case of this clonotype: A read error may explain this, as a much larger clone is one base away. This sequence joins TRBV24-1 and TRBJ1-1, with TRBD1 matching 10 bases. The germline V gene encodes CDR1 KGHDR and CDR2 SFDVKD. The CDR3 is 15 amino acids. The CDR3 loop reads CVTSDGTGDGTEAFF. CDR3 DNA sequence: TGTGTCACCAGTGATGGGACAGGGGATGGTACTGAAGCTTTCTTT.

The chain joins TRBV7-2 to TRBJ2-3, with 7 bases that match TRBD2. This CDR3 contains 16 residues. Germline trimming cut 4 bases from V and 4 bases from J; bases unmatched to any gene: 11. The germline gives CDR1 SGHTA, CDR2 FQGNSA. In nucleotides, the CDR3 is TGTGCCAGCAGCTACTCTTCGAGCGGGGCCTCAGATACGCAGTATTTT. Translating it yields CASSYSSSGASDTQYF.

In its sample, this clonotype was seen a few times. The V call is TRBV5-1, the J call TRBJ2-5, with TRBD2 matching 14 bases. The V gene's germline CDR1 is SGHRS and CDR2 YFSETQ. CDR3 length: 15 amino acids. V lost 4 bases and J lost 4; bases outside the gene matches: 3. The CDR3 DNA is TGCGCCAGCAGCGGGACTAGCGGGGGCGGAGAGACCCAGTACTTC. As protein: CASSGTSGGGETQYF.

The CDR3 is CASSLIGPRSDYEQYF. CDR3 bases: TGTGCCAGCAGCTTAATAGGCCCCCGATCCGACTACGAGCAGTACTTC. The chain links TRBV11-2 to TRBJ2-7; D gene unclear. Germline CDR1 reads SGHAT; CDR2 reads FQNNGV. Trimming left V 2 bases short and J 3 bases short, with 17 bases between. The CDR3 consists of 16 residues.

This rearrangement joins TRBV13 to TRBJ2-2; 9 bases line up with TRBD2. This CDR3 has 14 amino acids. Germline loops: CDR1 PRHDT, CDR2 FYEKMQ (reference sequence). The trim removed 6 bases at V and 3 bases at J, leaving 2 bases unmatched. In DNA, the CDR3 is TGTGCCAGCAGGCTAGCGGGATACACCGGGGAGCTGTTTTTT. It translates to CASRLAGYTGELFF.

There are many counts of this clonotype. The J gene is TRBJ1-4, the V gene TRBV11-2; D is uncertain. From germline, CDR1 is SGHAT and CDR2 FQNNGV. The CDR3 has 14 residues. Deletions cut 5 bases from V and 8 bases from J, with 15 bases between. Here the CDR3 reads CASSPTGVSEKLFF. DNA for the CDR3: TGTGCCAGCAGCCCCACGGGAGTCTCAGAAAAACTGTTTTTT.